These 5 T cell receptor beta chains were sequenced from one sample in a study of shared clonotypes between healthy human individuals. Here immunoSEQ multiplex PCR was the method, and the copy in TCRdb shows in-frame clones only, minus some. Among more than 1.2 million clones, about 98.5% were seen once, and the ten largest hold around 0.38%. Specimen: naive CD4+ T cells sorted from blood. Subset indicated: CD45RA+ positively selected. Source of these receptors: a man aged 25 to 40 in good health.

The chain has TRBV11-2 and TRBJ2-1, with D possibly matching TRBD2 (5 bases). Trimming took 4 bases from V and 4 from J, leaving 14 bases between them. Germline CDR1 SGHAT, CDR2 FQNNGV. The CDR3 is 15 amino acids. The CDR3 DNA is TGTGCCAGCAGCTATCTAGCATTGGCGTACAATGAGCAGTTCTTC. As protein: CASSYLALAYNEQFF.

This clone appeared a single time. This sequence joins TRBV19 and TRBJ2-1; tentatively, D is TRBD2 (6 bases). V lost 4 bases and J lost 9, with 16 bases in between. CDR1 and CDR2 (germline): LNHDA, SQIVND (reference sequence). The CDR3 consists of 14 residues. The CDR3 nucleotides are TGTGCCAGTAGTAATGGGGAGGTTTGGGTTGAGCAGTTCTTC. Encoded protein: CASSNGEVWVEQFF.

The rearrangement links TRBV19 to TRBJ2-7; 10 bases align to TRBD1. CDR1 and CDR2 from the germline V gene are LNHDA and SQIVND (reference sequence). J was trimmed by 3 bases and V by 3 bases; bases with no gene match: 5. The CDR3 is 15 amino acids. Written as DNA, the CDR3 is TGTGCCAGTAGTATCTCCGGACAGGGGGGCTACGAGCAGTACTTC. It codes for CASSISGQGGYEQYF.

On this clone itself: Other DNA sequences of this sample code for an identical CDR3. The chain's CDR3 is CAWSALYEQYF. Written as DNA, the CDR3 is TGTGCCTGGAGTGCCCTGTACGAGCAGTACTTC. The V and J genes are TRBV30 and TRBJ2-7; D not resolved. CDR1 is GTSNPN, CDR2 SVGIG, per germline (reference sequence). V was shortened by 1 base and J by 4 bases, with 5 bases between the two germline ends. CDR3 size: 11 residues.

The table lists this clone with a count of one. The chain couples TRBV19 to TRBJ2-7, with D perhaps TRBD2 (6 bases). V was pared by 3 bases and J by 4 bases, with 13 bases between. CDR3 length: 14 residues. Germline V CDR1 and CDR2: LNHDA, SQIVND (reference sequence). The CDR3 region has the DNA TGTGCCAGTAGTATCACGGGACTTGATTACGAGCAGTACTTC. It is translated as CASSITGLDYEQYF.